Listed below are T cell receptor beta chains from one sample, sequenced in a study of T-cell reconstitution after alpha-beta-depleted transplantation in children. TCRdb processed the PCR reads anew with MiXCR; each CDR3 protein has one entry. The table shows around 450,000 distinct CDR3 sequences, with about 40% occurring only once. The sample consisted of PBMCs, taken before TCRalphabeta/CD19-depleted stem cell transplant. The receptors shown here come from a girl aged 2-9 years with aplastic anemia, due to receive a stem cell transplant. Each CDR3 is given without its conserved first and last residue. Fields, in order: V gene, J gene, clone size, CDR3 protein. Not every row has a clone size; where given, it reads once, few, many or a size class.

TRBV20-1	TRBJ1-2	many	SARPSGQFGGYT
TRBV10-3	TRBJ2-3	NA	AISDVLGLTDTQY
TRBV20-1	TRBJ2-1	NA	SGLLAGVPYNEQF
TRBV14	TRBJ2-1	NA	ASSQVRTSGLNEQF
TRBV29-1	TRBJ2-7	NA	SGRDGSSYEQY
TRBV20-1	TRBJ2-7	once	SASQTSGVLYEQY
TRBV20-1	TRBJ2-5	NA	SARGARDRDWETQY
TRBV7-2	TRBJ1-5	many	ASSLSRDGNQPQH
TRBV18	TRBJ1-5	NA	ASSPKNQPQH
TRBV7-3	TRBJ2-7	NA	ASSLTTTARNEQY
TRBV10-3	TRBJ2-3	NA	AISESSTADTQY
TRBV6-2/TRBV6-3	TRBJ1-1	many	ASSLRRGVNTEAF
TRBV18	TRBJ2-3	NA	ASSPESMSTDTQY
TRBV2	TRBJ2-1	NA	ASRKGGEISYNEQF
TRBV20-1	TRBJ2-7	NA	SASSGHKTYEQY
TRBV20-1	TRBJ2-5	many	SAPQGAWETQY
TRBV29-1	TRBJ2-7	few	SVETRTSSYEQY
TRBV5-1	TRBJ2-7	many	ASSLPSSGSYEQY
TRBV7-8	TRBJ2-3	NA	ASSSGMGLAGKDTQY
TRBV6-1	TRBJ1-4	few	ASSRDPKREKLF
TRBV6-8	TRBJ2-7	NA	DAGHLPYEQY
TRBV20-1	TRBJ2-2	NA	CARDHLAGMNTGELF
TRBV7-2	TRBJ2-5	few	ASSLVVLAGAETQY
TRBV29-1	TRBJ2-7	many	GFRDWGSYEQY
TRBV4-2	TRBJ2-5	NA	ASSQSSGVETQY
TRBV12-3/TRBV12-4	TRBJ1-1	few	ASSLPYRGAEAF
TRBV6-5	TRBJ2-5	NA	ASSSYEETQY
TRBV20-1	TRBJ2-1	many	SARSPVGEGRSEQF
TRBV28	TRBJ2-7	NA	AIRTSGREQY